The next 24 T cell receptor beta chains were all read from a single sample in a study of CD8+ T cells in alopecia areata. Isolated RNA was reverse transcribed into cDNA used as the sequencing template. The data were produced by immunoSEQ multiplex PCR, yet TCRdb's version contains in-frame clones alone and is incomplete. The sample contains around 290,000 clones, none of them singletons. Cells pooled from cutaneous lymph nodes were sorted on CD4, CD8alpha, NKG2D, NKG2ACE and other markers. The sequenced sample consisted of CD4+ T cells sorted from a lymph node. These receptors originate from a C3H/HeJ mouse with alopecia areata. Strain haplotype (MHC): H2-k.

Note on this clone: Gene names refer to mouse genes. The CDR3 here is CASSQGTGRETLYF. The sequenced CDR3 bases are TGTGCCAGCAGCCAAGGGACAGGGAGAGAA. The chain recombines TRBV5 with TRBJ2-3; TRBD1 matches 8 bases. The observed sequence ends 4 residues before the CDR3 terminus, with the missing tail filled in from the germline J gene. CDR3 length: 14 residues. The germline V gene encodes CDR1 LGHNA and CDR2 YNLKQL (reference sequence).

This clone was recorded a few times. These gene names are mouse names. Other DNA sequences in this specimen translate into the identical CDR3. The DNA read from the CDR3 is TGTGCCAGCGGTGAGGGACTGGGGGGATAT. It encodes CASGEGLGGY. The entire CDR3 protein is CASGEGLGGYEQYF. The chain is built from TRBV13-2 and TRBJ2-7; 12 bases line up with TRBD2. The read ends 4 residues before the CDR3 terminus; that terminus is restored from the germline J gene. Germline assignment: CDR1 NNHNN and CDR2 SYGAGS (reference sequence). CDR3 length: 14 residues.

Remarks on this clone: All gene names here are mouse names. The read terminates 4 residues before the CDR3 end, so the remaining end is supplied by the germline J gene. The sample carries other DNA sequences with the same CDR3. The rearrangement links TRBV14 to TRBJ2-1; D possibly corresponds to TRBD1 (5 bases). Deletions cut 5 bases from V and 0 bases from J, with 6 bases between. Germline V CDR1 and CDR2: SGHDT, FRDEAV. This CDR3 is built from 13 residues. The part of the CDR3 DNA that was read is TGTGCCAGCAGAACAGGTAACTATGCT. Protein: CASRTGNYA. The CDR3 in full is CASRTGNYAEQFF.

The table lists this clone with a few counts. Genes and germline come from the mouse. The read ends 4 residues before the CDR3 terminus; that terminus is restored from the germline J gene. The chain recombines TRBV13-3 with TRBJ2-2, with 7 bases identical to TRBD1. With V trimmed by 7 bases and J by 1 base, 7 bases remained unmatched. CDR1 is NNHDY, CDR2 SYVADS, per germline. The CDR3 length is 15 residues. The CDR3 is CASDRDRKNTGQLYF. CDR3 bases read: TGTGCCAGCGACCGGGACAGAAAAAACACCGGG.

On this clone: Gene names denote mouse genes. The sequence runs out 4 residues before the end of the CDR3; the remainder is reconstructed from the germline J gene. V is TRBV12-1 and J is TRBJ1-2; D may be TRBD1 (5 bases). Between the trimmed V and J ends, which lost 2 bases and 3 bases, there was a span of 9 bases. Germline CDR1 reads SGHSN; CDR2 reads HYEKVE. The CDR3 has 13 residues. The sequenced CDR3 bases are TGTGCCAGCTCTCAGGGGTCGCACTCC. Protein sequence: CASSQGSHS. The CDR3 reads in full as CASSQGSHSDYTF.

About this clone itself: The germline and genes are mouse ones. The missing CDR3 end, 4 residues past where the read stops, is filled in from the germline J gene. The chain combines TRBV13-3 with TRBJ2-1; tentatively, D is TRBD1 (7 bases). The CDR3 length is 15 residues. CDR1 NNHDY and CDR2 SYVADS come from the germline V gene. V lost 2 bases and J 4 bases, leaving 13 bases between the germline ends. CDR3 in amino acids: CASSEEGAVYAEQFF. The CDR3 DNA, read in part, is TGTGCCAGCAGTGAAGAGGGGGCTGTATATGCT.

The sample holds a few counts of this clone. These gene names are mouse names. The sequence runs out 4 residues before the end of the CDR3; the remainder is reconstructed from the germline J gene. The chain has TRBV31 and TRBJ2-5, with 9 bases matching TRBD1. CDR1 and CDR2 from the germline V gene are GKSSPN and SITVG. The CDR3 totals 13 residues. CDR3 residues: CAWSHRGRDTQYF. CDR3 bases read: TGTGCCTGGAGTCACAGGGGGCGAGAC.

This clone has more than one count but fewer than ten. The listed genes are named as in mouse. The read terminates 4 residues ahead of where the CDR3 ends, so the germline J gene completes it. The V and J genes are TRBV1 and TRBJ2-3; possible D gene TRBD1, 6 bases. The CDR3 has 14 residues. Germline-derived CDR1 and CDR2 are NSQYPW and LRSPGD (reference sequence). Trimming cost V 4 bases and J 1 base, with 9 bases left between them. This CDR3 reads CTCSVQGGAETLYF. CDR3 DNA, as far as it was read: TGCACCTGCAGTGTACAGGGTGGTGCAGAA.

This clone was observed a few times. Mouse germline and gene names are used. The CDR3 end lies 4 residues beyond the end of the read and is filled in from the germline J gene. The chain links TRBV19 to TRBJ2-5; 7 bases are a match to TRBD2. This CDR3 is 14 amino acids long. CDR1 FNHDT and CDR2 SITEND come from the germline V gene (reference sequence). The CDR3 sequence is CASSMWPGGDTQYF. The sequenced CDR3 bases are TGTGCCAGCAGTATGTGGCCTGGGGGAGAC.

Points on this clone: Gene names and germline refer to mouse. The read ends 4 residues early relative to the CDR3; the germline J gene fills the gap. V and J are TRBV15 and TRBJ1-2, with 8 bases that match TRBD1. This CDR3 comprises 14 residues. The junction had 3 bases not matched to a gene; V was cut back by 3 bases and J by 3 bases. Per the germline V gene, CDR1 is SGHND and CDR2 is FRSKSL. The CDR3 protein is CASSFPTGDSDYTF. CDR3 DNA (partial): TGTGCCAGCAGTTTCCCGACAGGGGACTCC.

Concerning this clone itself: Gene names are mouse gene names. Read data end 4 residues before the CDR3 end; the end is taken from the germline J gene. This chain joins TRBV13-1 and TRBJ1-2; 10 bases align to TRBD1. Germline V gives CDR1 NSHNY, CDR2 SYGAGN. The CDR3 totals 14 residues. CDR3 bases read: TGTGCCAGCAGTGGCACCGGGACAGGGGTC. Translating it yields CASSGTGTGV. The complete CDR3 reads CASSGTGTGVDYTF.

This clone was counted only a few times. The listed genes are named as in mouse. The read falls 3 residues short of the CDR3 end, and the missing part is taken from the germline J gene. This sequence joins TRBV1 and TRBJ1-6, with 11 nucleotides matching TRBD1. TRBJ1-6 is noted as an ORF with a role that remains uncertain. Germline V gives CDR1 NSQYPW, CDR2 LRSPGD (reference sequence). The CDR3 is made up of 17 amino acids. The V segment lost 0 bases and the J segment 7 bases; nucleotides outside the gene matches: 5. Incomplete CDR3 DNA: TGCACCTGCAGTGCAGATCGGACAGGGGGCGGAAATTCGCCC. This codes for CTCSADRTGGGNSP. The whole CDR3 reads CTCSADRTGGGNSPLYF.

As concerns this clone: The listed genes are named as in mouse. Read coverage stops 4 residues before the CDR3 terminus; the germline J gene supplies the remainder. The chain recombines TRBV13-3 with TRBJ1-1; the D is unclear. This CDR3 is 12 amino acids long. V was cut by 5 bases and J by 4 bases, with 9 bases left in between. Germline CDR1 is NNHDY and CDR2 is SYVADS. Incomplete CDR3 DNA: TGTGCCAGCAGCCCAGGACTCACA. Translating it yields CASSPGLT. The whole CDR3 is CASSPGLTEVFF.

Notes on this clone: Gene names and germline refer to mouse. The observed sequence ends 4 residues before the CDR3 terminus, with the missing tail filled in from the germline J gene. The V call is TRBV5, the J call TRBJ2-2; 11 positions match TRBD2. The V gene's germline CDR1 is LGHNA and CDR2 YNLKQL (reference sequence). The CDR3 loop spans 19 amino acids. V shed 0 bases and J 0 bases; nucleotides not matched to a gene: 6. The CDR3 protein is CASSQDRTGGHANTGQLYF. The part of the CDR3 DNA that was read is TGTGCCAGCAGCCAAGATAGGACTGGGGGGCACGCAAACACCGGG.

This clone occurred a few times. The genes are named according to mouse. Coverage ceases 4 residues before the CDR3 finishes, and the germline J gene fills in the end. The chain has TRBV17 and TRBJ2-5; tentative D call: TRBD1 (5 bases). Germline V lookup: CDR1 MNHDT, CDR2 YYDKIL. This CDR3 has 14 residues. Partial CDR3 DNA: TGTGCTAGCAGTAGAGATCGCAGGGCAGAC. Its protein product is CASSRDRRAD. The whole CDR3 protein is CASSRDRRADTQYF.

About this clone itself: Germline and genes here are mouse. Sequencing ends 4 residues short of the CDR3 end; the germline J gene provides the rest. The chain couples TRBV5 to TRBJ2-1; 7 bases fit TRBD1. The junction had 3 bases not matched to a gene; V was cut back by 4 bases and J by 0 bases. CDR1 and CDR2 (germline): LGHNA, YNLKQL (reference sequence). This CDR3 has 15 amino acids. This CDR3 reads CASSPGGPNYAEQFF. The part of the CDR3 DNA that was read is TGTGCCAGCAGCCCAGGGGGTCCTAACTATGCT.

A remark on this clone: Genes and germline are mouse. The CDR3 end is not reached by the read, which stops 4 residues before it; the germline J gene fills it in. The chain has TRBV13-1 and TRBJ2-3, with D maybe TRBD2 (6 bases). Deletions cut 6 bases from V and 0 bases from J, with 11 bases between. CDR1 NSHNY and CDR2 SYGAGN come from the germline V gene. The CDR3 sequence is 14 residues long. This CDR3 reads CASTLGPSAETLYF. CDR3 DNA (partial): TGTGCCAGCACTCTGGGGCCTAGTGCAGAA.

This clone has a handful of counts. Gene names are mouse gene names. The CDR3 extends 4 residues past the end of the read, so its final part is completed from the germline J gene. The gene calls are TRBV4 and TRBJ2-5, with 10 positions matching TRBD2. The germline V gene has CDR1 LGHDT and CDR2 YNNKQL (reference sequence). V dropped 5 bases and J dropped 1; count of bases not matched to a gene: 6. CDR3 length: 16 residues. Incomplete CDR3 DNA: TGTGCCAGCAGCCCTCTCGACTGGGGGGACCAAGAC. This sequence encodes CASSPLDWGDQD. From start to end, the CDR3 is CASSPLDWGDQDTQYF.

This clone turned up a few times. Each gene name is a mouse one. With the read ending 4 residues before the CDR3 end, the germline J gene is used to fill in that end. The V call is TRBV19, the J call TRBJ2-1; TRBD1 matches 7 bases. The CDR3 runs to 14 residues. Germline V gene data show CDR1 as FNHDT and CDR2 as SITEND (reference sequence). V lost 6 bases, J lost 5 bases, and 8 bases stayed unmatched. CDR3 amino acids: CASNRQGWDAEQFF. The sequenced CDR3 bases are TGTGCCAGCAACAGACAGGGATGGGATGCT.

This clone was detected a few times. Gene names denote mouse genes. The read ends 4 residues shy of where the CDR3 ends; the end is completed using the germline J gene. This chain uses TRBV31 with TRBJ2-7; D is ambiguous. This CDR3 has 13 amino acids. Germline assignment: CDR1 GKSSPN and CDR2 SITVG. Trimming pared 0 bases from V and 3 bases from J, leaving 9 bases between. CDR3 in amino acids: CAWSLPPSYEQYF. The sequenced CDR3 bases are TGTGCCTGGAGTCTTCCCCCCAGCTAT.

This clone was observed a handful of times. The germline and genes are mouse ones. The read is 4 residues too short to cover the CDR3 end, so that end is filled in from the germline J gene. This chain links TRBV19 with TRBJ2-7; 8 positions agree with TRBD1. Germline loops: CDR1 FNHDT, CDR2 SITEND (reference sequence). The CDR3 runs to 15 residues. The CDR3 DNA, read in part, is TGTGCCAGCAGTATAAGGGGGACAGGTAGGGAT. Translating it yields CASSIRGTGRD. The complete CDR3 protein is CASSIRGTGRDEQYF.

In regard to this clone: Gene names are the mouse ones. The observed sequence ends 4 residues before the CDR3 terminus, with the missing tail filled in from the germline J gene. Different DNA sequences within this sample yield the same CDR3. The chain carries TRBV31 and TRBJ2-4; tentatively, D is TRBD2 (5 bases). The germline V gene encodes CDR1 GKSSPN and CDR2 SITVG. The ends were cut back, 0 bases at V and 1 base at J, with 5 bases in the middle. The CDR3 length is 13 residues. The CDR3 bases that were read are TGTGCCTGGAGTCTTGGGGGTCAAAAC. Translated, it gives CAWSLGGQN. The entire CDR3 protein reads CAWSLGGQNTLYF.

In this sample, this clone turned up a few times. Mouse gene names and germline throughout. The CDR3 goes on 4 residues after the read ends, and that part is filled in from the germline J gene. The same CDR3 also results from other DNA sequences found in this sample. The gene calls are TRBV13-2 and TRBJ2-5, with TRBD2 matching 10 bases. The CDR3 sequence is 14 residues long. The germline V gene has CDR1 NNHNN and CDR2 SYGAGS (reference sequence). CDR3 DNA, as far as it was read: TGTGCCAGCGGTCTGGGGGGGCGCGGGGAC. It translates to CASGLGGRGD. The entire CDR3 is CASGLGGRGDTQYF.

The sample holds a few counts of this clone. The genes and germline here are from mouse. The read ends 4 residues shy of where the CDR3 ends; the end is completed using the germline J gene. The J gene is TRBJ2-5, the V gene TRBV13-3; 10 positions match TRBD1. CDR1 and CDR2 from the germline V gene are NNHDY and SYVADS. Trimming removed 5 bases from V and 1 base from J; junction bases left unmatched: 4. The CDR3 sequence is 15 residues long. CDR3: CASRMGQGYQDTQYF. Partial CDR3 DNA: TGTGCCAGCAGAATGGGACAGGGGTACCAAGAC.